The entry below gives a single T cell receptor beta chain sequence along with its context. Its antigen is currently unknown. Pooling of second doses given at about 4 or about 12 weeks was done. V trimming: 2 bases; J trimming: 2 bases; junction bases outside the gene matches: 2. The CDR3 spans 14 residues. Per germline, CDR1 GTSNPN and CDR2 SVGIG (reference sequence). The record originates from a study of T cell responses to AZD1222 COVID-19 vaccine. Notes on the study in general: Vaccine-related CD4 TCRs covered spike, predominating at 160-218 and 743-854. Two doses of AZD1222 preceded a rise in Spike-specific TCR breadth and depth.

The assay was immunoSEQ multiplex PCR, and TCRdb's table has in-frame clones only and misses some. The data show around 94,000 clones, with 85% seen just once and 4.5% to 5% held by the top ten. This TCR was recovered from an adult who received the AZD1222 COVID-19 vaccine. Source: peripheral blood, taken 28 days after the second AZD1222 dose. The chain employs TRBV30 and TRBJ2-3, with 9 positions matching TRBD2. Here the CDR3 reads CAWSSGLATDTQYF. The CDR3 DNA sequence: TGTGCCTGGAGTTCGGGACTAGCCACAGATACGCAGTATTTT.